The 29 T cell receptor beta chains in this list originate from one sample, sequenced in a study of T cell changes during pregnancy in multiple sclerosis. Profiling relied on immunoSEQ multiplex PCR, and the TCRdb table lists in-frame clones only, not all of them. This sample has about 32,000 clones, with 85% to 95% found just once. Source: CD4+ T cells from peripheral blood mononuclear cells, taken in the second trimester of pregnancy. The source is a female donor with multiple sclerosis, enrolled in a pregnancy study.

The gene calls are TRBV2 and TRBJ2-2; D call uncertain. Germline CDR1 is SNHLY and CDR2 is FYNNEI. V lost 6 bases to trimming and J lost 1 base, with 12 bases between them. The CDR3 is 15 amino acids. The CDR3 sequence: CASSGLAQNTGELFF. CDR3 DNA: TGTGCCAGCAGCGGGTTAGCCCAGAACACCGGGGAGCTGTTTTTT.

The chain recombines TRBV13 with TRBJ2-7; D may be TRBD2 (7 bases). The length of the CDR3 is 13 residues. From germline, CDR1 is PRHDT and CDR2 FYEKMQ (reference sequence). The V and J ends lost 1 base and 5 bases respectively, with 9 bases between them. CDR3 in amino acids: CASSLVGGHEQYF. The DNA of the CDR3 is TGTGCCAGCAGCTTAGTCGGGGGGCACGAGCAGTACTTC.

This clone has only a few counts. The rearrangement joins TRBV19 to TRBJ1-1; no clear D. The CDR3 contains 11 residues. Per germline, CDR1 LNHDA and CDR2 SQIVND (reference sequence). Trimming removed 7 bases at V and 1 base at J, with 4 bases between. The CDR3 loop reads CASTGNTEAFF. The CDR3 DNA sequence: TGTGCCAGTACGGGGAACACTGAAGCTTTCTTT.

This clone was seen only once. This chain uses TRBV11-2 with TRBJ1-3; no firm D call. The CDR3 runs to 14 residues. CDR1 and CDR2 from the germline V gene are SGHAT and FQNNGV. Trimming stripped 1 base from V and 0 bases from J, with 4 bases between. This CDR3 is CASSLGSSGNTIYF. The DNA of the CDR3 is TGTGCCAGCAGCTTAGGCAGCTCTGGAAACACCATATATTTT.

V usage is TRBV7-6 and J usage is TRBJ2-5, with 7 bases identical to TRBD1. The CDR3 covers 15 residues. Per the germline V gene, CDR1 is SGHVS and CDR2 is FNYEAQ. The ends lost 5 bases at V and 2 bases at J; junction bases unmatched: 8. This chain's CDR3 is CASSPRPGGQETQYF. The CDR3 coding sequence is TGTGCCAGCAGCCCTCGTCCAGGGGGACAAGAGACCCAGTACTTC.

V gene TRBV30 combines with J gene TRBJ2-1, with D tentatively TRBD1 (5 bases). CDR1 is GTSNPN and CDR2 is SVGIG in the germline V gene (reference sequence). The CDR3 spans 12 residues. V shed 2 bases and J shed 4 bases, with 6 bases lying between them. CDR3 region: CAWSKGYNEQFF. The CDR3 coding sequence is TGTGCCTGGAGTAAGGGGTACAATGAGCAGTTCTTC.

In this sample, this clone turned up a few times. The chain's CDR3 is CASSLVPGWNTEAFF. For the CDR3, the DNA is TGTGCCAGCAGCCTGGTTCCAGGGTGGAACACTGAAGCTTTCTTT. The chain uses TRBV5-4 and TRBJ1-1; D is possibly TRBD1 (5 bases). The CDR3 runs 15 residues. With 4 bases removed from V and 1 base from J, the gap between germline ends came to 14 bases. Germline lookup yields CDR1 SGHNT and CDR2 YYREEE (reference sequence).

This chain joins TRBV5-5 and TRBJ1-4, with 7 bases identical to TRBD1. Trimming at V came to 4 bases and at J to 5 bases, leaving 11 bases not matched to a gene. In germline, CDR1 is SGHKS, CDR2 YYEKEE (reference sequence). The CDR3 has 16 amino acids. CDR3: CASSGGRDRQNEKLFF. CDR3 DNA sequence: TGTGCCAGCAGCGGGGGCCGGGACAGACAAAATGAAAAACTGTTTTTT.

This clone was detected only once. V gene TRBV10-1 combines with J gene TRBJ2-2; unclear D gene. Germline V gene data show CDR1 as WNHNN and CDR2 as SYGVQD (reference sequence). The ends were cut back, 8 bases at V and 2 bases at J, with 12 bases in the middle. CDR3 length: 14 amino acids. Here the CDR3 reads CASRTSLNTGELFF. The CDR3 DNA follows: TGCGCCAGCCGCACAAGTCTCAACACCGGGGAGCTGTTTTTT.

V usage is TRBV4-3 and J usage is TRBJ2-1, with TRBD2 identical over 9 bases. Germline loops: CDR1 LGHNA, CDR2 YSLEER. V lost 1 base and J lost 4; bases outside the gene matches: 5. The CDR3 length is 16 residues. Written as DNA, the CDR3 is TGCGCCAGCAGCCAAGTTCGGGCGGGGGGGTACAATGAGCAGTTCTTC. This gives the protein CASSQVRAGGYNEQFF.

The chain uses TRBV11-2 and TRBJ2-5, with a weak D call TRBD1 (6 bases). The CDR3 is made up of 14 amino acids. The germline V gene has CDR1 SGHAT and CDR2 FQNNGV. Between the trimmed V and J ends, which lost 2 bases and 4 bases, there was a span of 11 bases. The CDR3 DNA reads TGTGCCAGCAGCTTACAGGGGATTCGAGAGACCCAGTACTTC. Its translation is CASSLQGIRETQYF.

V usage is TRBV7-2 and J usage is TRBJ1-5; TRBD1 matches 12 bases. CDR3 size: 15 residues. With 5 bases clipped from V and 5 bases from J, the junction kept 4 bases outside the gene matches. CDR1 and CDR2 (germline): SGHTA, FQGNSA. The CDR3 loop reads CASSLGQGAYQPQHF. CDR3 coding DNA: TGTGCCAGCAGCCTGGGACAGGGGGCGTATCAGCCCCAGCATTTT. The full variable domain, in which reference TRBV7-2 and TRBJ1-5 provide the parts outside the CDR3, is GAGVSQSPSNKVTEKGKDVELRCDPISGHTALYWYRQSLGQGLEFLIYFQGNSAPDKSGLPSDRFSAERTGGSVSTLTIQRTQQEDSAVYLCASSLGQGAYQPQHFGDGTRLSIL.

The J gene is TRBJ2-1, the V gene TRBV6-5, with 7 positions matching TRBD1. This CDR3 is 12 amino acids long. From germline, CDR1 is MNHEY and CDR2 SVGAGI. V lost 4 bases, J lost 15 bases, and 9 bases stayed unmatched. The CDR3: CASSSGTAVTFF. The CDR3 DNA reads as TGTGCCAGCAGTTCCGGGACAGCCGTTACGTTCTTC.

The chain recombines TRBV6-1 with TRBJ2-3; D might be TRBD2 (6 bases). V dropped 2 bases and J dropped 4 bases, with 16 bases sitting between them. The germline V gene has CDR1 MNHNS and CDR2 SASEGT. The CDR3 length is 16 residues. The CDR3 reads CASSELRGGPADTQYF. CDR3 bases: TGTGCCAGCAGTGAATTGCGGGGAGGTCCAGCAGATACGCAGTATTTT.

V and J are TRBV5-4 and TRBJ1-1; no firm D call. Trimming cost V 1 base and J 0 bases, with 7 bases left between them. Germline assignment: CDR1 SGHNT and CDR2 YYREEE (reference sequence). The CDR3 totals 14 residues. For the CDR3, the DNA is TGTGCCAGCAGCTTGCAATCCATGAACACTGAAGCTTTCTTT. This gives the protein CASSLQSMNTEAFF.

This chain connects TRBV19 to TRBJ2-2; 7 nucleotides agree with TRBD1. Per the germline V gene, CDR1 is LNHDA and CDR2 is SQIVND (reference sequence). V shed 7 bases and J 1 base; nucleotides not matched to a gene: 6. The CDR3 loop spans 15 amino acids. CDR3 nucleotides: TGTGCCAGTATACCCGGGACAGTGAACACCGGGGAGCTGTTTTTT. Amino acids: CASIPGTVNTGELFF.

The gene calls are TRBV30 and TRBJ1-6, with no clear D. V dropped 2 bases and J dropped 8 bases, with 10 bases sitting between them. This CDR3 region has 13 residues. In germline, CDR1 is GTSNPN, CDR2 SVGIG (reference sequence). CDR3 in amino acids: CAWSTRGYSPLHF. CDR3 coding DNA: TGTGCCTGGAGTACTCGAGGGTATTCACCCCTCCACTTT.

The chain joins TRBV9 to TRBJ2-5, with 9 bases that match TRBD1. Per germline, CDR1 SGDLS and CDR2 YYNGEE. V was clipped by 3 bases and J by 4 bases; unmatched bases: 4. CDR3 size: 14 residues. DNA for the CDR3: TGTGCCAGCAGCGAGGGGACAGGGCTAGAGACCCAGTACTTC. It is translated as CASSEGTGLETQYF.

The chain uses TRBV2 and TRBJ2-5; D may be TRBD1 (6 bases). CDR1 and CDR2 (germline): SNHLY, FYNNEI. CDR3 length: 13 amino acids. Trimming removed 4 bases at V and 2 bases at J, with 8 bases between. CDR3 nucleotide sequence: TGTGCCAGCAGTGGTAGGGGGCAAGAGACCCAGTACTTC. Its translation: CASSGRGQETQYF.

The chain couples TRBV28 to TRBJ2-7; 7 bases map to TRBD2. V lost 6 bases and J lost 11; bases outside the gene matches: 10. The CDR3 covers 12 residues. Germline V lookup: CDR1 MDHEN, CDR2 SYDVKM. In DNA form, the CDR3 reads TGTGCCAGCAGCTCCTTGGGGGGGTGGAAGTACTTC. It encodes CASSSLGGWKYF.

The V gene is TRBV27, the J gene TRBJ1-2; 8 positions match TRBD1. The junction had 9 bases not matched to a gene; V was cut back by 6 bases and J by 6 bases. Germline V lookup: CDR1 MNHEY, CDR2 SMNVEV (reference sequence). CDR3 length: 14 residues. The CDR3, as DNA: TGTGCCAGCAGACGGTCGGGACAGGTCGATGGCTACACCTTC. Protein product: CASRRSGQVDGYTF.

Details on this clone: One end of the junction is discordant with germline, which a read error may explain. The chain carries TRBV29-1 and TRBJ2-7; D possibly corresponds to TRBD1 (5 bases). CDR3 length: 13 residues. The germline CDR1 and CDR2 sequences are SQVTM and ANQGSEA. The DNA for the CDR3 is TGCAGCGTTAAAGATACAGGCTCCTACGAGCAGTACTTC. It yields the protein CSVKDTGSYEQYF.

This clone was detected only a few times. The chain is built from TRBV6-5 and TRBJ2-7, with a possible D match to TRBD2 (5 bases). Germline-derived CDR1 and CDR2 are MNHEY and SVGAGI. CDR3 size: 14 residues. V was cut by 5 bases and J by 2 bases, with 13 bases left in between. The CDR3 bases are TGTGCCAGCAGTAGCGGATCCGGAGCCTACGAGCAGTACTTC. Translated, it gives CASSSGSGAYEQYF.

V and J are TRBV28 and TRBJ1-2; D may be TRBD1 (6 bases). This CDR3 is 15 amino acids long. The germline CDR1 and CDR2 sequences are MDHEN and SYDVKM. V lost 1 base, J lost 2 bases, and 11 bases lay in between. CDR3 protein: CASSLFGGPNYGYTF. Here the CDR3 DNA reads TGTGCCAGCAGTTTATTTGGGGGCCCCAACTATGGCTACACCTTC.

The chain recombines TRBV12-5 with TRBJ1-3; possibly TRBD1 for D (6 bases). The CDR3 runs 20 residues. V gave up 0 bases and J gave up 0 bases, with 21 bases separating them. Looked up from germline, CDR1 is LGHNT and CDR2 is FRNRAP. The CDR3, as DNA: TGTGCTAGTGGTTTGGTACAAGGGGCAGGGGCCTTGAGCTCTGGAAACACCATATATTTT. This encodes CASGLVQGAGALSSGNTIYF.

The rearrangement joins TRBV28 to TRBJ1-1; weak D call: TRBD1 (5 bases). Germline CDR1 is MDHEN and CDR2 is SYDVKM. The CDR3 has 16 residues. Trimming took 7 bases from V and 5 from J, leaving 23 bases between them. The DNA of the CDR3 is TGTGCCAGCACCCCCGGAGGGGTTTCGAGTTTAACTGAAGCTTTCTTT. Translating it yields CASTPGGVSSLTEAFF.

V and J are TRBV6-1 and TRBJ2-7; tentative D call: TRBD2 (5 bases). There are 15 residues in the CDR3. CDR1 is MNHNS and CDR2 is SASEGT in the germline V gene. V lost 1 base to trimming and J lost 1 base, with 11 bases between them. CDR3 nucleotide sequence: TGTGCCAGCAGTGAAGACTTCCGGGGTTCCTACGAGCAGTACTTC. Amino acid sequence: CASSEDFRGSYEQYF.

The chain uses TRBV4-2 and TRBJ1-1; 7 bases map to TRBD1. With V trimmed by 4 bases and J by 3 bases, 11 bases remained unmatched. Germline V CDR1 and CDR2: LGHNA, YNFKEQ. The CDR3 has 16 amino acids. CDR3 protein: CASSLGTVKDDTEAFF. CDR3 sequence (DNA): TGTGCCAGCAGCCTGGGGACAGTCAAAGATGACACTGAAGCTTTCTTT.

The chain carries TRBV2 and TRBJ2-3, with D possibly matching TRBD1 (6 bases). This CDR3 is 14 amino acids long. V lost 6 bases and J 2 bases, leaving 12 bases between the germline ends. In germline, CDR1 is SNHLY, CDR2 FYNNEI. CDR3 DNA sequence: TGTGCCAGCAGGGACAGATTTTCCACAGATACGCAGTATTTT. Translation gives CASRDRFSTDTQYF. Based on the CDR3 plus reference TRBV2 and TRBJ2-3, the full variable domain is EPEVTQTPSHQVTQMGQEVILRCVPISNHLYFYWYRQILGQKVEFLVSFYNNEISEKSEIFDDQFSVERPDGSNFTLKIRSTKLEDSAMYFCASRDRFSTDTQYFGPGTRLTVL.